This TCR beta chain emerged from a study of T-cell memory formation after mild COVID-19. Turning to the study itself: Clustering of TCRs was largely donor specific.

TCRdb independently ran MiXCR on the 5' RACE reads; one entry per CDR3 protein. The sample shows roughly 240,000 distinct CDR3 sequences, around 16% of them seen only once. In this sample, this clonotype turned up a few times. Its cognate antigen is unknown. Germline V gives CDR1 SGHRS, CDR2 YFSETQ. This CDR3 is built from 14 residues. Trimming cost V 4 bases and J 7 bases; bases outside gene matches: 5. Study-wide points: A second wave of clones peaked on day 37, and their SARS-CoV-2 specificity went unconfirmed. Clones shrinking between day 15 and 85 showed a balanced CD4/CD8 split, and those that grew later tilted toward CD4+. Clones which contracted sat mainly in CM and EM if CD4+, and in EMRA if CD8+.

This chain connects TRBV5-1 to TRBJ1-6, with 7 bases identical to TRBD1. The source is a man between 18 and 29 years old who had mild COVID-19 (a few samples of this study predate the infection). Cell type and time point are not known. The specimen was PBMCs or a T cell subset sorted from them (not recorded which). CDR3 bases: TGCGCCAGCAGCCTCCAGACAGGGAATTCACCCCTCCACTTT. It encodes CASSLQTGNSPLHF.